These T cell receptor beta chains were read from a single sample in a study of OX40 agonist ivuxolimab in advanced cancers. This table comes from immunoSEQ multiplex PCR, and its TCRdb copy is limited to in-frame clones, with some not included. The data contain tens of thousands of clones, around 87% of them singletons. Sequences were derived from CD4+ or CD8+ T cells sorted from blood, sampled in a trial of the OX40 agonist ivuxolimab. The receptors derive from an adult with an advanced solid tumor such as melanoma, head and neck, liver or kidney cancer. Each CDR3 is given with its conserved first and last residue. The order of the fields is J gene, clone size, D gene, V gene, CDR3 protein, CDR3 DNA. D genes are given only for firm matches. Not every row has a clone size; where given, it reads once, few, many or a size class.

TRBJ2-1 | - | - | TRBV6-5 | CASRHGSSYNEQFF | TGTGCCAGCCGTCACGGGAGCTCCTACAATGAGCAGTTCTTC
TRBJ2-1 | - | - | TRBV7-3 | CASSLRGLSNSYNEQFF | TGTGCCAGCAGCTTAAGAGGGCTGTCTAATTCCTACAATGAGCAGTTCTTC
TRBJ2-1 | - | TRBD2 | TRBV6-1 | CASSKEAGGYNEQFF | TGTGCCAGCAGCAAAGAGGCGGGAGGCTACAATGAGCAGTTCTTC
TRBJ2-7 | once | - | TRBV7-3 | CASSLELEISEQYF | TGTGCCAGCAGCTTAGAACTAGAAATTAGCGAGCAGTACTTC
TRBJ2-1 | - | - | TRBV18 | CASSPQRVSSYNEQFF | TGTGCCAGCTCACCACAAAGGGTAAGCTCCTACAATGAGCAGTTCTTC
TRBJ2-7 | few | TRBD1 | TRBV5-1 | CASSLRIVTGWYEQYF | TGCGCCAGCAGCTTGAGGATCGTGACAGGGTGGTACGAGCAGTACTTC
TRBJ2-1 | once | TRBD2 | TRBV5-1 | CASATGTSGRYEQFF | TGCGCCAGCGCAACCGGGACTAGCGGGAGGTATGAGCAGTTCTTC
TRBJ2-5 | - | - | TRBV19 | CASRLHPQGIEETQYF | TGTGCCAGTAGACTACACCCACAGGGAATCGAGGAGACCCAGTACTTC
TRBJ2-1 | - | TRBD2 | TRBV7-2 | CASSPPGLAGENEQFF | TGTGCCAGCAGCCCACCGGGACTAGCGGGAGAAAATGAGCAGTTCTTC
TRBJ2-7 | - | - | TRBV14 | CASSQGRTVSEQYF | TGTGCCAGCAGCCAAGGTCGCACAGTCAGCGAGCAGTACTTC
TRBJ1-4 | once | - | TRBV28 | CASSGRRASNEKLFF | TGTGCCAGCAGTGGCAGGAGGGCAAGTAATGAAAAACTGTTTTTT
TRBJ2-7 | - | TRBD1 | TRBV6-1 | CASSADRGSYEQYF | TGTGCCAGCAGTGCCGACAGGGGATCCTACGAGCAGTACTTC
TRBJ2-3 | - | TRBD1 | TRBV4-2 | CASSQDKGRGWGTDTQYF | TGTGCCAGCAGCCAAGATAAGGGCAGGGGGTGGGGCACAGATACGCAGTATTTT
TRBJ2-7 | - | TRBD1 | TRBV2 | CASSEQGEFYEQYF | TGTGCCAGCAGTGAGCAGGGGGAGTTCTACGAGCAGTACTTC